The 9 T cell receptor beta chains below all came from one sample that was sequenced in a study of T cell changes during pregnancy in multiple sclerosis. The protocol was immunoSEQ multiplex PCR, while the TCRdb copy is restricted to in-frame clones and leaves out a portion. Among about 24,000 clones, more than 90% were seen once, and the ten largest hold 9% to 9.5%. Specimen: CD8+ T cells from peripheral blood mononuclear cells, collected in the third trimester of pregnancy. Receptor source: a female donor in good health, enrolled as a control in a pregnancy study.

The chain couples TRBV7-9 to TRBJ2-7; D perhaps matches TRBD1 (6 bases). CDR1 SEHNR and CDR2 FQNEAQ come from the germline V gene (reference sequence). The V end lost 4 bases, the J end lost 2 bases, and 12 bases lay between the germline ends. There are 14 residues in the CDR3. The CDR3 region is CASSSGHLPYEQYF. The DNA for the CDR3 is TGTGCCAGCAGCTCGGGACATCTACCCTACGAGCAGTACTTC.

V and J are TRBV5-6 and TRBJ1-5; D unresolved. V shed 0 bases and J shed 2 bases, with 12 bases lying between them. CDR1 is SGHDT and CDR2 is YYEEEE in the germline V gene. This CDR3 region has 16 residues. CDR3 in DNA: TGTGCCAGCAGCTTGGGGGAGGACGGCGGCAATCAGCCCCAGCATTTT. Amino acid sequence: CASSLGEDGGNQPQHF. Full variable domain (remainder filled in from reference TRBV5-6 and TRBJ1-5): DAGVTQSPTHLIKTRGQQVTLRCSPKSGHDTVSWYQQALGQGPQFIFQYYEEEERQRGNFPDRFSGHQFPNYSSELNVNALLLGDSALYLCASSLGEDGGNQPQHFGDGTRLSIL.

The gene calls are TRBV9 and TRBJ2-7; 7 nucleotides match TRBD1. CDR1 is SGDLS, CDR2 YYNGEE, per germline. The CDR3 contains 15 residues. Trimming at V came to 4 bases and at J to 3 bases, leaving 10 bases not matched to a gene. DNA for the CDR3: TGTGCCAGCAGCCCTTTCGACAGGGTTGTCTACGAGCAGTACTTC. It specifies CASSPFDRVVYEQYF.

The CDR3 coding sequence is TGTGCCAGCAGCCAAAGACTAGATCTCACCGGGGAGCTGTTTTTT. It translates to CASSQRLDLTGELFF. This chain connects TRBV4-2 to TRBJ2-2, with a weak D call TRBD2 (6 bases). Per germline, CDR1 LGHNA and CDR2 YNFKEQ. V shed 2 bases and J shed 4 bases, with 11 bases lying between them. This CDR3 is built from 15 residues.

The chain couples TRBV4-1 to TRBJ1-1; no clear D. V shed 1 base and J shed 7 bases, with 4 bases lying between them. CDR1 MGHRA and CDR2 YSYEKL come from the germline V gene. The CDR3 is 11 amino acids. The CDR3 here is CASSQGLEAFF. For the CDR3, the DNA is TGCGCCAGCAGCCAAGGTCTTGAAGCTTTCTTT.

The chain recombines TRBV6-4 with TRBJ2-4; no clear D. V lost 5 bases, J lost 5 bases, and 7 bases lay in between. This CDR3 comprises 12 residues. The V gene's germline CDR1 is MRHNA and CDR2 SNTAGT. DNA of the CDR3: TGTGCCAGCAGTAAATCAGAAAACATTCAGTACTTC. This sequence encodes CASSKSENIQYF.

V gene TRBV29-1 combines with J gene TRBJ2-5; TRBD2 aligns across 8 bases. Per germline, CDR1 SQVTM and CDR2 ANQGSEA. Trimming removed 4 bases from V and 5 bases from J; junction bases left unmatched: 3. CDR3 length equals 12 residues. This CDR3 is CSVAGGPETQYF. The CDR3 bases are TGCAGCGTTGCGGGGGGGCCGGAGACCCAGTACTTC.

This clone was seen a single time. The CDR3 spells CASSLAGGNGTGPLTGHYEQYF. DNA of the CDR3: TGTGCCAGCAGCTTAGCTGGGGGTAACGGGACAGGGCCCTTAACGGGCCACTACGAGCAGTACTTC. The rearrangement joins TRBV7-2 to TRBJ2-7; 9 bases align to TRBD1. This CDR3 is built from 22 residues. In germline, CDR1 is SGHTA, CDR2 FQGNSA. Germline trimming cut 0 bases from V and 3 bases from J; bases unmatched to any gene: 24.

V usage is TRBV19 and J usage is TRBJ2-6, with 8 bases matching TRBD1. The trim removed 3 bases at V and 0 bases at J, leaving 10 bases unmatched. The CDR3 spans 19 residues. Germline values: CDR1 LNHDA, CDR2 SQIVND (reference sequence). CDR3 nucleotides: TGTGCCAGTAGTATTCAGGGGGCCAGAAAGCCCTCTGGGGCCAACGTCCTGACTTTC. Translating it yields CASSIQGARKPSGANVLTF.